This T cell receptor beta chain was recovered during a study of CD8+CD57+ T cells in acquired aplastic anemia (dated by TCRdb to the late 2010s). Describing the broader study: A mean of about 3.2 ug of DNA, ranging from about 0.19 to 30 ug, was extracted from sorted CD4+ and CD8+ cells. CD8+CD57+ expansion was defined as a frequency above the mean frequency observed in healthy subjects.

Overall study results and their limits: Patients and healthy controls showed no significant difference in CD8+ Simpson's diversity (P=0.060). Over 25 CD8+ CDR3 sequences were found in both patients and controls but appeared to be highly expressed in patients and within the immunodominant clones of the patients.

The patients picked for sequencing were ones in whom flow cytometry had shown an expansion of CD8+CD57+ cells. Every patient had a diagnosis of severe acquired aplastic anemia based on International Study of Aplastic Anemia and Agranulocytosis and Camitta criteria. Patients had received no therapy at the time of blood sampling. In the study, sorted CD4+ and CD8+ blood T cells from patients with severe aplastic anemia and from healthy subjects underwent deep sequencing of TCR repertoires. Patients were enrolled under clinicaltrials.gov protocols 00001620, 01623167, 00001397, 00071045, 00081523 and 00961064 in the USA. Ficoll-Paque density gradient centrifugation was used to isolate peripheral blood mononuclear cells. Before DNA extraction, CD4+ and CD8+ T cells were sorted by FACS or by magnetic beads. Genomic DNA served as template for TCR beta VDJ combination and CDR3 sequence profiling. An Illumina HiSeq 2000 was used for TCR repertoire sequencing. The study's processing was this. TRBV/TRBJ rearrangement plots, CDR3 size and DJ length profiles, and Simpson's diversity index were used to assess repertoires. Whichever DNA sequence was most abundant in the deep sequencing data was defined as the immunodominant clone. CDR3 amino acid sequences were checked for sharing across subjects and were also compared against the VDJdb database and published repertoires. TCRdb handled the public reads itself, with Q25 trimming in fastp and clone calling in MiXCR, and kept productive beta chains. Entries that share a CDR3 protein sequence are merged under the most common genes and DNA. The V and J calls come from TCRdb's annotation, not from the publication. The sample includes hundreds of thousands of distinct CDR3 sequences, with roughly 53% observed a single time. The ten biggest clones cover approximately 1.3% of the sample.

Concerning this clonotype itself: No cognate antigen has been identified for it. Qualities for individual bases were not recorded, and no much larger clone is one base off.

The CDR3 starts with the cysteine, ends with the phenylalanine, and has 16 residues. Here the CDR3 DNA is all that survives: 48 bases in frame from base 1. From V the trimming removes 3 bases and from J it removes 1 base, while the gene matches leave 2 bases of the junction unaccounted for. As encoded in the germline V gene, CDR1 is KGHDR while CDR2 is SFDVKD. The rearrangement combines TRBV24-1 with TRBJ1-5; 10 bases in the junction line up with TRBD1. The source material was sorted CD4+, CD8+, or CD8+CD57+ T cells (not recorded which) from PBMCs. This TCR was sampled from a human donor with aplastic anemia. Here is the DNA: TGTGCCACCAGTGATGACAGGGGGCGAAGCAATCAGCCCCAGCATTTT. The translation is CATSDDRGRSNQPQHF.